This TCR beta chain was sequenced in a study of STAT5B mutations in CD4+ large granular lymphocyte leukemia. Study-wide results and limits: 8/27 top patient clones versus 2/35 control clones were TRBV06-family.

This was a survey-level run. Assay used: immunoSEQ multiplex PCR; TCRdb lists only in-frame clones, some missing. The sample lists some 34,000 clones, roughly 79% occurring once. On this clone: Its specificity is not known.

Buffy coats from healthy blood donors served as controls. The CDR3 has 14 amino acids. The V segment lost 7 bases and the J segment 2 bases; nucleotides outside the gene matches: 6. Germline V lookup: CDR1 MDHEN, CDR2 SYDVKM. The source material was CD4+ T cells from blood buffy coats. The chain uses TRBV28 and TRBJ2-7; 9 bases align to TRBD2. The TCR comes from a human donor in good health. The CDR3 is CASTSGIGAYEQYF. The DNA of the CDR3 is TGTGCCAGCACTAGCGGGATCGGTGCCTACGAGCAGTACTTC.